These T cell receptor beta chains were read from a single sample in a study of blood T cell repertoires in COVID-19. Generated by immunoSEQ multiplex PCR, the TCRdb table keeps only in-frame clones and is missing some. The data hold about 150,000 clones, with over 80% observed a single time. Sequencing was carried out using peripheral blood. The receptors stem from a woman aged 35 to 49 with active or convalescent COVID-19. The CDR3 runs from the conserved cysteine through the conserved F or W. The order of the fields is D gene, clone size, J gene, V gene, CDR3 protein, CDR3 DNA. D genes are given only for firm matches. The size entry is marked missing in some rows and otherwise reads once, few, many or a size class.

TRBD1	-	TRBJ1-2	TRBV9	CASSVLWGTGDYGYTF	TGTGCCAGCAGCGTTCTTTGGGGGACAGGGGACTATGGCTACACCTTC
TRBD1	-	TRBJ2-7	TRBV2	CASSLRQGPYEQYF	TGTGCCAGCAGTCTCCGACAGGGGCCCTACGAGCAGTACTTC
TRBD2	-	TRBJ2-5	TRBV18	CASSPAGLAVQETQYF	TGTGCCAGCTCACCGGCGGGACTAGCGGTTCAAGAGACCCAGTACTTC
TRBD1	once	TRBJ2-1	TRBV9	CASSLQDRDRGQFF	TGTGCCAGCAGCCTTCAAGACAGGGACAGGGGGCAGTTCTTC
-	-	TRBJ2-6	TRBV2	CASSEAGWGANVLTF	TGTGCCAGCAGTGAAGCCGGGTGGGGGGCCAACGTCCTGACTTTC
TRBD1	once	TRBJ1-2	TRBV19	CASTGGTGYTF	TGTGCCAGCACAGGGGGCACTGGCTACACCTTC
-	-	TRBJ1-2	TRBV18	CASSPSAEFYGYTF	TGTGCCAGCTCACCGAGTGCGGAATTCTATGGCTACACCTTC
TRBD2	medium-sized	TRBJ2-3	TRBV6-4	CASSMASGGTDTQYF	TGTGCCAGCAGTATGGCTAGCGGGGGGACAGATACGCAGTATTTT
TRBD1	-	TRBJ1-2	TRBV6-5	CASSSTGNGYTF	TGTGCCAGCAGTTCGACAGGGAATGGCTACACCTTC
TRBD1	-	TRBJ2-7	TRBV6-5	CASSYSGTGRSYEQYF	TGTGCCAGCAGTTATTCCGGGACAGGACGTTCCTACGAGCAGTACTTC